This T cell receptor beta chain appears in the sequencing data of a study of human thymus T cells. Using immunoSEQ multiplex PCR, the repertoire was profiled, and TCRdb retains in-frame clones only, with some absent. The top ten clones hold 0.15% to 0.2% of a sample with around 45,000 clones, just under 95% of them seen once. This clone was detected once. Trimming removed 1 base at V and 3 bases at J, with 10 bases between. Germline V gene sequence: CDR1 GTSNPN, CDR2 SVGIG (reference sequence). The CDR3 is 14 amino acids. The genes are TRBV30 and TRBJ2-1; D ambiguous. The sequencing input was blood. This sequence originates from a girl less than two years old with a congenital heart defect but otherwise immunologically healthy. CDR3 sequence (DNA): TGTGCCTGGAGTGCTCTGGGGTTCTACAATGAGCAGTTCTTC. This gives the protein CAWSALGFYNEQFF.